This TCR beta chain was captured in a study of blood T cells in healthy people across ages. Notes on this clonotype: Antigen unknown.

Each donor gave roughly 9.8 milliliters of peripheral blood. Study results and caveats: A strong correlation was seen between TCR beta diversity and naive T cell percentage. Relative to aged donors, long-lived donors carried more naive CD4+ cells and displayed higher diversity. Estimated diversity, derived from one million T cells, was regarded as an underestimate.

Using a J-beta primer mix together with a sample-barcoded 5' primer, a second PCR was run for roughly 6 to 11 cycles. From the 5' RACE reads, TCRdb called clonotypes with MiXCR, one entry per CDR3 protein. The profile shows 790,000 or so distinct CDR3 sequences, roughly 50% of them singletons. The receptor's source is a man aged 35 to 55 in good health. The source material was blood.

CDR3 region: CASSFPRQGAPSVNEKLFF. CDR3 DNA: TGTGCCAGCAGCTTTCCCAGGCAGGGGGCACCTTCGGTCAATGAAAAACTGTTTTTT. V usage is TRBV7-6 and J usage is TRBJ1-4, with TRBD1 identical over 8 bases. Germline-derived CDR1 and CDR2 are SGHVS and FNYEAQ. The J segment lost 5 bases and the V segment lost 3 bases, leaving 17 bases of the junction unmatched. The CDR3 runs to 19 residues.